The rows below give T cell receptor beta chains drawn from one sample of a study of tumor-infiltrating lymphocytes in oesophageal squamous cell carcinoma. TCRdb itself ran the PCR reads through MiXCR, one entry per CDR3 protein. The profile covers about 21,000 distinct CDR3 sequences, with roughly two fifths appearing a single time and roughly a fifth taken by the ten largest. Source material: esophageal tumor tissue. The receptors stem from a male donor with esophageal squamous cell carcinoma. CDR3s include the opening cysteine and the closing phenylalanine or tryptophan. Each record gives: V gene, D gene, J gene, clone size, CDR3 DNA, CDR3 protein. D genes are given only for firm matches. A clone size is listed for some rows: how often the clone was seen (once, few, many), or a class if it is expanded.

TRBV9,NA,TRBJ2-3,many,TGTGCCAGCAGCGTACTGACAGATACGCAGTATTTT,CASSVLTDTQYF
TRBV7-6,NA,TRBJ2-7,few,TGTGCCAGCAGCCCCCGGGCCAAGGGGTACGAGCAGTACTTC,CASSPRAKGYEQYF
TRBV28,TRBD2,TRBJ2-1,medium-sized,TGTGCCAGCAGTGCCCCCCCTGGGACTAGCGCCTCATCCTACAATGAGCAGTTCTTC,CASSAPPGTSASSYNEQFF
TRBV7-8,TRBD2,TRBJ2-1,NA,TGTGCCAGCAGCGCCCTGGGACTAGCGAGTAGATCCGAGCAGTTCTTC,CASSALGLASRSEQFF
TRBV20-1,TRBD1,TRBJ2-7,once,TGCAGTGCAGACAGGGTGTCCTACGAGCAGTACTTC,CSADRVSYEQYF
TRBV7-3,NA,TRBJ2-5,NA,TGTGCCAGCAGCCGAGGGGTGGCGGAGACCCAGTACTTC,CASSRGVAETQYF
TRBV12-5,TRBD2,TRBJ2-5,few,TGTGCTAGTGGTTTCGGACTAGCGTACCAAGAGACCCAGTACTTC,CASGFGLAYQETQYF
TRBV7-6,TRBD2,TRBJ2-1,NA,TGTGCCAGCAGCCCCCGACTAGCGGAGACGTACAATGAGCAGTTCTTC,CASSPRLAETYNEQFF
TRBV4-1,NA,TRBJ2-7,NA,TGCGCCAGCAGCCAAGCCCCGGACTATTACAATGAGCAGTACTTC,CASSQAPDYYNEQYF
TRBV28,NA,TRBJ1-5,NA,TGTGCCAGCAGTGATATGGATCAGCCCCAGCATTTT,CASSDMDQPQHF
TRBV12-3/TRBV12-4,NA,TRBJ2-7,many,TGTGCCGTGGGGACAAGTTTTAATTCACCCCTCCACTTC,CAVGTSFNSPLHF
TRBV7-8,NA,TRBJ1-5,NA,TGTGCCAGCAGCTTAGATAGGGGTCAGCCCCAGCATTTT,CASSLDRGQPQHF
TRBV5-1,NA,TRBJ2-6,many,TGCGCCAGCAAAAAGACCGCTGGGGCCAACGTCCTGACTTTC,CASKKTAGANVLTF
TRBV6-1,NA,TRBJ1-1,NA,TGTGCCAGCAGTGAAAGCAGGGCTACTGAAGCTTTCTTT,CASSESRATEAFF
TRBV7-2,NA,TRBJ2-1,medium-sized,TGTGCCAGCAGCCCGGGGGGCTTTACATATGAGCAGTTCTTC,CASSPGGFTYEQFF
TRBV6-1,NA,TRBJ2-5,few,TGTGCCAGCAGTGATTGGGTGGAGACCCAGTACTTC,CASSDWVETQYF
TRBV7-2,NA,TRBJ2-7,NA,TGTGCCAGCAGCTTATACCGACAGGGAGGAAATGAGCAGTACTTC,CASSLYRQGGNEQYF
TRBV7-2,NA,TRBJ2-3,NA,TGTGCCAGCAGCTTTTATGTGGACGATTCACCCCTCCACTTC,CASSFYVDDSPLHF
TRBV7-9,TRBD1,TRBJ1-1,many,TGTGCCACCGCTACGGGACAGGGGAACACTGAAGCTTTCTTT,CATATGQGNTEAFF
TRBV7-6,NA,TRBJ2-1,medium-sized,TGTGCCAGCAGCTTAGTTTCGGGCTTCTACAATGAGCAGTTCTTC,CASSLVSGFYNEQFF
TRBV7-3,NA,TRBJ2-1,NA,TGTGCCAGCAGCTTACGCTCGGGTTCAGAGACCCAGTTCTTC,CASSLRSGSETQFF
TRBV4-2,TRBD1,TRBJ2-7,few,TGTGCCAGCAGCCAAGTTCAAGTAGGACAGGGGGCGAGTGAGCAGTACTTC,CASSQVQVGQGASEQYF
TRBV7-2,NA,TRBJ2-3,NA,TGTGCCAGCAGCTTAACCAGGGGTAGCACAGATACGCAGTATTTT,CASSLTRGSTDTQYF
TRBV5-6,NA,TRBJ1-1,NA,TGTGCCAGCATACTCACCGGGGCCCGCTACGAGCAGTACTTT,CASILTGARYEQYF
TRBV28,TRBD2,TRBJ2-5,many,TGTGCCAGCAGTTTAACCTTACTAGCGGGAGATTCAGAGACCCAGTACTTC,CASSLTLLAGDSETQYF
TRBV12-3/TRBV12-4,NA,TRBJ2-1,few,TGTGCCAGCAGTCCGGTCTCCGTGTACAATGAGCAGTTCTTC,CASSPVSVYNEQFF
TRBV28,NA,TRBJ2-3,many,TGTGCCAGCAGTTCCAACTCACGCACAGATACGCAGTATTTT,CASSSNSRTDTQYF
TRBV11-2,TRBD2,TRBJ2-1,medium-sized,TGTGCCAGCAGCCCTCTAGCGGGGGGGTACAATGAGCAGTTCTTC,CASSPLAGGYNEQFF
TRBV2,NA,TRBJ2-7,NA,TGTGCCAGCAGTCCAGCAACAGGGACTGACGAGCAGTACTTC,CASSPATGTDEQYF
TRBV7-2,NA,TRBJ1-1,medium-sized,TGTGCCAGCAGCTTAGCCGCAGGACAGTCGGGAGCTTTCTTT,CASSLAAGQSGAFF
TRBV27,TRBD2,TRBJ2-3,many,TGTGCCAGCAGTTTAAGCCTAGCGGGAGGGGGGACCGTATCGCAGTATTTT,CASSLSLAGGGTVSQYF
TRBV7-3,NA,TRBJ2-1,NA,TGTGCCAGCGGTGAGGGCTCCTACAATGAGCAGTTCTTC,CASGEGSYNEQFF
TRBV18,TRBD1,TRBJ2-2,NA,TGTGCCAGCTCACTTGGACAGGGGGACACCGGGGAGCTGTTTTTT,CASSLGQGDTGELFF
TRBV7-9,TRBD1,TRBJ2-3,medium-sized,TGTGCCAGCAGTTGGGGAGGGACAGGGACAGATACGCAGTATTTT,CASSWGGTGTDTQYF
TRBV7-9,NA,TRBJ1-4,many,TGTGCCAGCAGCTCTTCGACGGCGCTCGTTAATGAAAAACTGTTTTTT,CASSSSTALVNEKLFF
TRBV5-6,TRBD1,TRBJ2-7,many,TGTGCCAGCAGCCACGGACAGGGGGCCAACGAGCAGTACTTC,CASSHGQGANEQYF
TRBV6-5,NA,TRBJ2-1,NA,TGTGCCAGCAGTGTTGACCCGAGCTCCTACAATGAGCAGTTCTTC,CASSVDPSSYNEQFF
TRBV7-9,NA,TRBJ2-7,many,TGTGCCAGCAGTGTGGTTGGACGGGAGAGCTCCTACGAGCAGTACTTC,CASSVVGRESSYEQYF
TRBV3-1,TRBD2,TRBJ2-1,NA,TGTGCCAGCAGCCAAGACGGGAGGGCCTACAATGAGCAGTTCTTC,CASSQDGRAYNEQFF
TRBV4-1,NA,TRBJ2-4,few,TGCGCCAGCAGCCAAGATTGGGACGCCAAAAACATTCAGTACTTC,CASSQDWDAKNIQYF
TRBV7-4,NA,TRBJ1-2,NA,TGTGCCAGCAGCTTAGAGGGGACTCGTTATGGCTACACCTTC,CASSLEGTRYGYTF
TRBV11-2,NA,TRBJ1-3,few,TGTGCCAGCAGCTTAGACCAGGCCGGGGACACCATATATTTT,CASSLDQAGDTIYF
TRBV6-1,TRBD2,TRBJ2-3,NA,TGTGCCAGCAGTGAAGCTCGGCTAGCGGGAGCCACTAGCACAGATACGCAGTATTTT,CASSEARLAGATSTDTQYF
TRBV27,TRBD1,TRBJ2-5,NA,TGTGCCAGCAGTTGGCAATGGACAGGGCGAGAGACCCAGTACTTC,CASSWQWTGRETQYF
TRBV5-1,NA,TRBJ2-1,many,TGCGCCAGCAGCCAGGGACTTACAGACTACAATGAGCAGTTCTTC,CASSQGLTDYNEQFF
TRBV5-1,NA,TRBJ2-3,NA,TGCGCCAGCAGCTTGGCTCTCAGCACAGATACGCAGTATTTT,CASSLALSTDTQYF
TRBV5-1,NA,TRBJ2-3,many,TGCGCCAGGAGACAGTATAGCACAGATACGCAGTATTTT,CARRQYSTDTQYF
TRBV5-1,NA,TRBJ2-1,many,TGCGCCAGCAGCTTGGTACTAGTCGCTTCCTTC,CASSLVLVASF
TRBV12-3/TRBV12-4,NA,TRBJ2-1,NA,TGTGCCAGCAGCTCCCTACAGGGTCCCAATGAGCAGTTCTTC,CASSSLQGPNEQFF
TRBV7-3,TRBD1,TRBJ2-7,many,TGTGCCAGCAGCCAGGGGCAGGGGGCCTACAATGAGCAGTACTTC,CASSQGQGAYNEQYF